Listed below are T cell receptor beta chains from one sample, sequenced in a study of blood T cell repertoires in COVID-19. Profiled with immunoSEQ multiplex PCR; TCRdb holds only in-frame clones, not every one. The sample lists around 16,000 clones, approximately 85% occurring once. Sample: peripheral blood. The receptors originated from an elderly man with active or convalescent COVID-19. Both conserved end residues are part of each CDR3. Fields, in order: J gene, CDR3 length, D gene, V gene, clone size, CDR3 protein, CDR3 DNA. D genes are given only for firm matches. Some rows have no size entry. The others give once, few or many, or a class for an expanded clone.

J: TRBJ1-1; length: 16; D: .; V: TRBV19; size: .; CDR3: CASTKSGRLMNTEAFF; DNA: TGTGCCAGTACCAAATCGGGGAGATTAATGAACACTGAAGCTTTCTTT
J: TRBJ1-5; length: 14; D: .; V: TRBV27; size: .; CDR3: CASSFSGGNQPQHF; DNA: TGTGCCAGCAGTTTCTCGGGGGGGAATCAGCCCCAGCATTTT
J: TRBJ1-6; length: 13; D: .; V: TRBV25-1; size: .; CDR3: CASSDAPGSPLHF; DNA: TGTGCCAGCAGTGATGCGCCGGGTTCACCCCTCCACTTT
J: TRBJ2-1; length: 15; D: .; V: TRBV18; size: .; CDR3: CASSPPYRGGDEQFF; DNA: TGTGCCAGCTCACCACCGTATAGGGGTGGCGATGAGCAGTTCTTC
J: TRBJ2-3; length: 15; D: .; V: TRBV24-1; size: .; CDR3: CATSDLSSGLDTQYF; DNA: TGTGCCACCAGTGATTTGAGTTCAGGGCTAGATACGCAGTATTTT
J: TRBJ1-1; length: 13; D: TRBD1; V: TRBV12-3/TRBV12-4; size: .; CDR3: CASSISGGTEAFF; DNA: TGTGCCAGCAGTATATCAGGGGGGACTGAAGCTTTCTTT
J: TRBJ2-1; length: 16; D: TRBD1; V: TRBV5-6; size: once; CDR3: CASSLDRGETYNEQFF; DNA: TGTGCCAGCAGCTTGGACAGGGGGGAGACCTACAATGAGCAGTTCTTC
J: TRBJ1-2; length: 14; D: .; V: TRBV12-5; size: .; CDR3: CASGLVQGAYGYTF; DNA: TGTGCTAGTGGTTTGGTACAAGGGGCGTATGGCTACACCTTC
J: TRBJ1-5; length: 13; D: .; V: TRBV10-2; size: .; CDR3: CASSQTFNQPQHF; DNA: TGCGCCAGCAGCCAGACATTCAATCAGCCCCAGCATTTT
J: TRBJ1-4; length: 16; D: TRBD1; V: TRBV5-1; size: .; CDR3: CASSWGQVGGNEKLFF; DNA: TGCGCCAGCAGCTGGGGACAGGTGGGGGGTAATGAAAAACTGTTTTTT
J: TRBJ2-7; length: 9; D: .; V: TRBV20-1; size: few; CDR3: CREKGRRYF; DNA: TGCAGAGAGAAGGGGCGACGGTACTTC
J: TRBJ1-2; length: 14; D: TRBD1; V: TRBV27; size: once; CDR3: CASSRDRGIYGYTF; DNA: TGTGCCAGCAGCCGGGACAGGGGCATCTATGGCTACACCTTC
J: TRBJ2-5; length: 15; D: .; V: TRBV6-6; size: .; CDR3: CASSGLGGPQETQYF; DNA: TGTGCCAGCAGTGGCTTGGGGGGGCCCCAAGAGACCCAGTACTTC
J: TRBJ1-1; length: 15; D: TRBD1; V: TRBV28; size: once; CDR3: CASSPLPDRATEAFF; DNA: TGTGCCAGCAGTCCGCTCCCTGACAGGGCCACTGAAGCTTTCTTT
J: TRBJ2-1; length: 14; D: .; V: TRBV3-1/TRBV3-2; size: .; CDR3: CASSQDAGGGEQFF; DNA: TGTGCCAGCAGCCAAGATGCGGGTGGGGGGGAGCAGTTCTTC
J: TRBJ2-1; length: 16; D: .; V: TRBV5-1; size: .; CDR3: CASSLARRPSYNEQFF; DNA: TGCGCCAGCAGCTTGGCTCGGCGGCCCTCCTACAATGAGCAGTTCTTC
J: TRBJ2-1; length: 15; D: TRBD2; V: TRBV4-2; size: .; CDR3: CASSQDSGAWNEQFF; DNA: TGTGCCAGCAGCCAAGATAGCGGGGCCTGGAATGAGCAGTTCTTC
J: TRBJ1-1; length: 17; D: .; V: TRBV15; size: once; CDR3: CATSRDWSGQVNTEAFF; DNA: TGTGCCACCAGCAGAGATTGGTCTGGTCAGGTGAACACTGAAGCTTTCTTT
J: TRBJ2-7; length: 14; D: .; V: TRBV7-9; size: .; CDR3: CASSSKAGFDEQYF; DNA: TGTGCCAGCAGCTCCAAGGCGGGGTTCGACGAGCAGTACTTC
J: TRBJ1-4; length: 19; D: .; V: TRBV5-3; size: .; CDR3: CARSLARQDQEKRNEKLFF; DNA: TGTGCCAGAAGCTTGGCCCGACAGGACCAGGAGAAAAGAAATGAAAAACTGTTTTTT
J: TRBJ1-1; length: 11; D: .; V: TRBV19; size: .; CDR3: CASKTNTEAFF; DNA: TGTGCCAGTAAGACTAACACTGAAGCTTTCTTT
J: TRBJ1-4; length: 14; D: .; V: TRBV5-1; size: .; CDR3: CASSLGIAGEKLFF; DNA: TGCGCCAGCAGCTTGGGTATCGCCGGTGAAAAACTGTTTTTT
J: TRBJ2-3; length: 14; D: .; V: TRBV6-1; size: .; CDR3: CASSETAIPDTQYF; DNA: TGTGCCAGCAGTGAGACAGCGATCCCAGATACGCAGTATTTT
J: TRBJ1-1; length: 16; D: .; V: TRBV6-4; size: .; CDR3: CASSDSRASKGTEAFF; DNA: TGTGCCAGCAGTGACTCCAGGGCCTCCAAGGGCACTGAAGCTTTCTTT
J: TRBJ2-5; length: 12; D: .; V: TRBV2; size: .; CDR3: CASSDRAETQYF; DNA: TGTGCCAGCAGTGACAGGGCAGAGACCCAGTACTTC
J: TRBJ2-5; length: 15; D: TRBD2; V: TRBV7-7; size: .; CDR3: CASSRGLAGGETQYF; DNA: TGTGCTAGCAGCCGTGGACTAGCGGGGGGAGAGACCCAGTACTTC
J: TRBJ2-5; length: 16; D: TRBD1; V: TRBV25-1; size: .; CDR3: CASSSEPGQGAETQYF; DNA: TGTGCCAGCAGTTCTGAGCCGGGACAGGGGGCTGAGACCCAGTACTTC
J: TRBJ2-7; length: 13; D: TRBD2; V: TRBV25-1; size: .; CDR3: CASRLAGSYEQYF; DNA: TGTGCCAGCAGGTTAGCGGGGTCCTACGAGCAGTACTTC
J: TRBJ1-5; length: 15; D: .; V: TRBV6-5; size: .; CDR3: CASSYSDSNNQPQHF; DNA: TGTGCCAGCAGTTACTCGGACAGTAACAATCAGCCCCAGCATTTT
J: TRBJ1-1; length: 13; D: TRBD1; V: TRBV19; size: .; CDR3: CASSTLGTGNAFF; DNA: TGTGCCAGTAGTACCCTCGGGACAGGGAATGCTTTCTTT
J: TRBJ1-1; length: 14; D: TRBD1; V: TRBV4-3; size: .; CDR3: CASSEQARGTEAFF; DNA: TGCGCCAGCAGCGAACAGGCCAGGGGGACTGAAGCTTTCTTT
J: TRBJ2-2; length: 14; D: .; V: TRBV18; size: .; CDR3: CASSPGGNTGELFF; DNA: TGTGCCAGCTCACCAGGAGGGAACACCGGGGAGCTGTTTTTT
J: TRBJ1-4; length: 11; D: .; V: TRBV6-5; size: .; CDR3: CASRADRELFF; DNA: TGTGCCAGCAGGGCGGACAGAGAACTGTTTTTT
J: TRBJ2-1; length: 16; D: .; V: TRBV10-3; size: once; CDR3: CARGRDSIISYNEQFF; DNA: TGTGCCCGGGGACGGGACTCAATAATCTCCTACAATGAGCAGTTCTTC
J: TRBJ2-2; length: 18; D: TRBD1; V: TRBV5-4; size: .; CDR3: CASSPGQGAGRNTGELFF; DNA: TGTGCCAGCAGCCCGGGACAGGGGGCCGGGCGGAACACCGGGGAGCTGTTTTTT
J: TRBJ1-6; length: 15; D: TRBD1; V: TRBV6-6; size: .; CDR3: CASSLGQGNNSPLHF; DNA: TGTGCCAGCAGCCTTGGACAGGGGAACAATTCACCCCTCCACTTT
J: TRBJ2-3; length: 17; D: TRBD1; V: TRBV9; size: .; CDR3: CASSVEGQGAITDTQYF; DNA: TGTGCCAGCAGCGTAGAGGGACAGGGGGCCATCACAGATACGCAGTATTTT
J: TRBJ1-5; length: 16; D: TRBD1; V: TRBV28; size: .; CDR3: CASSLSTGAINQPQHF; DNA: TGTGCCAGCAGTTTATCTACAGGGGCCATCAATCAGCCCCAGCATTTT
J: TRBJ2-3; length: 13; D: .; V: TRBV3-1/TRBV3-2; size: .; CDR3: CASSQKTEVGGYF; DNA: TGTGCCAGCAGCCAAAAGACGGAAGTCGGCGGGTATTTT
J: TRBJ2-1; length: 15; D: TRBD1; V: TRBV30; size: .; CDR3: CAWSRAGQGFGEQFF; DNA: TGTGCCTGGAGTAGGGCGGGACAGGGATTCGGGGAGCAGTTCTTC
J: TRBJ1-2; length: 15; D: TRBD1; V: TRBV6-5; size: .; CDR3: CASSTRDRGRHGYTF; DNA: TGTGCCAGCAGTACCCGGGACAGGGGGCGACATGGCTACACCTTC
J: TRBJ1-2; length: 14; D: TRBD1; V: TRBV2; size: .; CDR3: CASILTGAERGYTF; DNA: TGTGCCAGCATTCTGACAGGGGCCGAGAGGGGCTACACCTTC
J: TRBJ2-4; length: 17; D: .; V: TRBV3-1/TRBV3-2; size: .; CDR3: CASSPNSEILAKNIQYF; DNA: TGTGCCAGCAGCCCGAATTCTGAGATTCTAGCCAAAAACATTCAGTACTTC
J: TRBJ2-4; length: 14; D: .; V: TRBV5-4; size: few; CDR3: CASSLAGSENIQYF; DNA: TGTGCCAGCAGCTTGGCAGGTAGCGAAAACATTCAGTACTTC
J: TRBJ2-2; length: 15; D: TRBD2; V: TRBV5-4; size: .; CDR3: CASSTSGTNTGELFF; DNA: TGTGCCAGCAGCACTAGCGGGACGAACACCGGGGAGCTGTTTTTT
J: TRBJ2-2; length: 15; D: TRBD1; V: TRBV11-3; size: .; CDR3: CASRSGQGGTGELFF; DNA: TGTGCCAGCAGATCGGGACAGGGGGGTACCGGGGAGCTGTTTTTT
J: TRBJ1-5; length: 15; D: TRBD1; V: TRBV5-1; size: .; CDR3: CASSASTGSGQPQHF; DNA: TGCGCCAGCAGCGCCTCGACAGGGTCCGGACAGCCCCAGCATTTT
J: TRBJ1-4; length: 16; D: .; V: TRBV4-1; size: .; CDR3: CASSHPARQRNEKLFF; DNA: TGCGCCAGCAGCCATCCGGCGAGACAGCGTAATGAAAAACTGTTTTTT
J: TRBJ1-1; length: 12; D: TRBD1; V: TRBV6-1; size: .; CDR3: CASSETGGEAFF; DNA: TGTGCCAGCAGTGAAACAGGGGGCGAAGCTTTCTTT
J: TRBJ1-4; length: 17; D: TRBD1; V: TRBV2; size: .; CDR3: CASSERGTGGPGEKLFF; DNA: TGTGCCAGCAGTGAAAGGGGGACAGGGGGGCCCGGTGAAAAACTGTTTTTT
J: TRBJ2-5; length: 15; D: TRBD1; V: TRBV3-1/TRBV3-2; size: .; CDR3: CASSQDPTGGKTQYF; DNA: TGTGCCAGCAGCCAAGATCCGACAGGGGGTAAGACCCAGTACTTC
J: TRBJ1-5; length: 15; D: TRBD1; V: TRBV28; size: few; CDR3: CASSSGTGGDQPQHF; DNA: TGTGCCAGCAGCTCCGGGACAGGGGGCGATCAGCCCCAGCATTTT
J: TRBJ1-5; length: 16; D: .; V: TRBV10-2; size: few; CDR3: CATPRTPDHSNQPQHF; DNA: TGCGCCACCCCGCGGACACCAGACCATAGCAATCAGCCCCAGCATTTT